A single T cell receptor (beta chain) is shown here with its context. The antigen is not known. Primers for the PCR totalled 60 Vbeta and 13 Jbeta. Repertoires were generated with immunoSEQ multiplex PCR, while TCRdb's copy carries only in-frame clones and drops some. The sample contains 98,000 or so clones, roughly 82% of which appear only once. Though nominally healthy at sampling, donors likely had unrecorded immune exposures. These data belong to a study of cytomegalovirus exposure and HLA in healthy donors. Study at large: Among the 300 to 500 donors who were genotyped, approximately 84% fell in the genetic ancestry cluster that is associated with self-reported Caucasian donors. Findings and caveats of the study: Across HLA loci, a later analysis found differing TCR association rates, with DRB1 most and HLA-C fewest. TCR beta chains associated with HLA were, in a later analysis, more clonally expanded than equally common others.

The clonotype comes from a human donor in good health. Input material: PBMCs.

The CDR3 DNA sequence: TGTGCCAGTAGAAGAACGGGACAGGTCTACAATGAGCAGTTCTTC. Translating it yields CASRRTGQVYNEQFF. This sequence joins TRBV19 and TRBJ2-1, with 8 bases aligning to TRBD1. Trimming cost V 6 bases and J 3 bases; bases outside gene matches: 7. This CDR3 region has 15 residues. Germline V gene lookup returns CDR1 LNHDA and CDR2 SQIVND (reference sequence).